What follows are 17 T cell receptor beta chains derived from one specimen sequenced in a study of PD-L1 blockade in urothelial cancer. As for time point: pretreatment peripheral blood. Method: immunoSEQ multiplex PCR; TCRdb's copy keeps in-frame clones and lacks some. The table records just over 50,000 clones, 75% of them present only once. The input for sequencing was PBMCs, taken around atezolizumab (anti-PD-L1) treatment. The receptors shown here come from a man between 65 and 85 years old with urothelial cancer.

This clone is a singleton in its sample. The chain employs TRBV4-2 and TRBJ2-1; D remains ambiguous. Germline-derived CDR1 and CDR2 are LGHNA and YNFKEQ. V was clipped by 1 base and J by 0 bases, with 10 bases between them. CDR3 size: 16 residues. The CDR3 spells CASSQGRLSSYNEQFF. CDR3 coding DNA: TGTGCCAGCAGCCAAGGGAGACTGAGCTCCTACAATGAGCAGTTCTTC.

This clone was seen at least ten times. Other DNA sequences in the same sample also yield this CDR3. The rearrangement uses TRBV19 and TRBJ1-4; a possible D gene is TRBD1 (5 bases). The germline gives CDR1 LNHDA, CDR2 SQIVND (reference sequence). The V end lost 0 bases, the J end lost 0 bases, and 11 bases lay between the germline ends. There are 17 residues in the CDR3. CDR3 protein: CASSIDRTRATNEKLFF. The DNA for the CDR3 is TGTGCCAGTAGTATAGATAGGACACGCGCAACTAATGAAAAACTGTTTTTT.

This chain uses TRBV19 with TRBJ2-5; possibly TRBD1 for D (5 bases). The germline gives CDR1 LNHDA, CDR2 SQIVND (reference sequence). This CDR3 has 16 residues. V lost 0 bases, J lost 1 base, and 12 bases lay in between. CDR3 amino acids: CASSIDGDRPQETQYF. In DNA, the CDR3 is TGTGCCAGTAGTATAGATGGAGACAGACCCCAAGAGACCCAGTACTTC.

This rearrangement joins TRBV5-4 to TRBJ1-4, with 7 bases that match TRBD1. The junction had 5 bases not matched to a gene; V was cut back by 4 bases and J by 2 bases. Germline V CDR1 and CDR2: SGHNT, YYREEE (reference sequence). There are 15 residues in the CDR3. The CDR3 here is CASSVKGATNEKLFF. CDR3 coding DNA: TGTGCCAGCAGCGTGAAGGGGGCGACTAATGAAAAACTGTTTTTT.

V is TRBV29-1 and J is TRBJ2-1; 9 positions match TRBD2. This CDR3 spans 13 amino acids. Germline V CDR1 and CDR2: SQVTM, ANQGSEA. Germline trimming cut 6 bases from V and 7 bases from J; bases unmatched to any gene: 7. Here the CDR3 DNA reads TGCAGCGTACCGGGACTAGCAAATAATGAGCAGTTCTTC. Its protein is CSVPGLANNEQFF.

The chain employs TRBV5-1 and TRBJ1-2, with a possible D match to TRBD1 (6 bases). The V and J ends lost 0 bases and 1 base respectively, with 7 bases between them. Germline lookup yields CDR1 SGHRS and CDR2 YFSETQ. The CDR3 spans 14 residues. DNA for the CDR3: TGCGCCAGCAGCTTGGACAGGGTTAACTATGGCTACACCTTC. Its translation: CASSLDRVNYGYTF.

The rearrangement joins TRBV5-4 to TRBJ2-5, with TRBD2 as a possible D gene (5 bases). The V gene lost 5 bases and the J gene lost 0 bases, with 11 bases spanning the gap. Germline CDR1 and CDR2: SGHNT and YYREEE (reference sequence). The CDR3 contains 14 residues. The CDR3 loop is CASSSRLNQETQYF. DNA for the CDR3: TGTGCCAGCAGTTCGCGACTAAACCAAGAGACCCAGTACTTC.

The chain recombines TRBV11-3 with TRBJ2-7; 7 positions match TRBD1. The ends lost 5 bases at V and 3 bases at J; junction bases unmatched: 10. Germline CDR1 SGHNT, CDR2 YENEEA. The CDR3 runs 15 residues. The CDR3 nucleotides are TGTGCCAGCAGCCGTGGAGGAGACAGGGTCTACGAGCAGTACTTC. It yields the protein CASSRGGDRVYEQYF.

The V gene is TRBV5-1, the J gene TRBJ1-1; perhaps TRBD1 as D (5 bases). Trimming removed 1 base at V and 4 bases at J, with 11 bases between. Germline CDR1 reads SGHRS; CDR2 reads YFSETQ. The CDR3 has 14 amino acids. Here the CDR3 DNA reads TGCGCCAGCAGCTTGCAGGGCCGAGGCACTGAAGCTTTCTTT. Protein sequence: CASSLQGRGTEAFF.

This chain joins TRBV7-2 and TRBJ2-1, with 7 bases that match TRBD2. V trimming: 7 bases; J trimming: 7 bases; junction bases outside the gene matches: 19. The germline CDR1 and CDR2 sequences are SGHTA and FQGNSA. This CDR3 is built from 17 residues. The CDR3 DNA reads TGTGCCAGCATCAAAGCCGGAGGTTCCGGGACTACGAATGAGCAGTTCTTC. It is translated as CASIKAGGSGTTNEQFF.

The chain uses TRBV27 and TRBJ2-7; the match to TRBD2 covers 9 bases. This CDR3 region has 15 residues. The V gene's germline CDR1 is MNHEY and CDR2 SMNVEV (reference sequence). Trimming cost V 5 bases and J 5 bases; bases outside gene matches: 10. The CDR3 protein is CASSPQGGRAHEQYF. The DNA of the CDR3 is TGTGCCAGCAGTCCACAGGGCGGGAGGGCCCACGAGCAGTACTTC.

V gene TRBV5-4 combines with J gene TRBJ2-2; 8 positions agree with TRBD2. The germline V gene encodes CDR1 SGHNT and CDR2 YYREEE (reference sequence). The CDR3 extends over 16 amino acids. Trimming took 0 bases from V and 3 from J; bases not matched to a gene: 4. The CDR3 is CASSLGRGAYTGELFF. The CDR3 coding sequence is TGTGCCAGCAGCTTGGGGCGGGGGGCCTACACCGGGGAGCTGTTTTTT.

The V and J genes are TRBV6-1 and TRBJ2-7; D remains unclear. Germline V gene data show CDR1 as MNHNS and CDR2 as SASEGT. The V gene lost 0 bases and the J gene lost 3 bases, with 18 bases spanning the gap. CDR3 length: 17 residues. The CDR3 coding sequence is TGTGCCAGCAGTGAAGCCTTCCGAGACTTGTCGTTCTACGAGCAGTACTTC. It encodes CASSEAFRDLSFYEQYF.

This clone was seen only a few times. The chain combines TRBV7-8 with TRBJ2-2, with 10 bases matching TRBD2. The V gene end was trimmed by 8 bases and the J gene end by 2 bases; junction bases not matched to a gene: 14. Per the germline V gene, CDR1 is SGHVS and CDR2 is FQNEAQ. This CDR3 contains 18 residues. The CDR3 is CASRSGAGGRINTGELFF. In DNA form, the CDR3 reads TGTGCCAGCCGCTCGGGAGCGGGAGGGCGAATAAACACCGGGGAGCTGTTTTTT.

The CDR3: CASSVRAGSYNEQFF. In DNA, the CDR3 is TGTGCCAGCAGCGTTAGGGCGGGCTCCTACAATGAGCAGTTCTTC. This sequence joins TRBV6-4 and TRBJ2-1, with D perhaps matching TRBD2 (5 bases). The CDR3 runs to 15 residues. From germline, CDR1 is MRHNA and CDR2 SNTAGT. V dropped 6 bases and J dropped 0 bases, with 12 bases sitting between them.

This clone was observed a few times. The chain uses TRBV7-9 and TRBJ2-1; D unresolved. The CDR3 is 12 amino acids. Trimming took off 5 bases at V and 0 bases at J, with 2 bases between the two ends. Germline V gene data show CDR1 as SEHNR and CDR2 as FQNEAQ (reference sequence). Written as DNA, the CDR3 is TGTGCCAGCAGCCGCTCCTACAATGAGCAGTTCTTC. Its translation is CASSRSYNEQFF.

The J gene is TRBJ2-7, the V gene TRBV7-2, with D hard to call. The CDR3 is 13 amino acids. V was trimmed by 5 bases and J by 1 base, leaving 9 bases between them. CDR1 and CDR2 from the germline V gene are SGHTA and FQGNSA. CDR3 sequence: CASSRLLSYEQYF. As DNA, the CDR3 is TGTGCCAGCAGCCGTCTTCTATCCTACGAGCAGTACTTC.